The 27 T cell receptor beta chains listed next were all sequenced from one sample in a study of cytomegalovirus exposure and HLA in healthy donors. Sequencing used immunoSEQ multiplex PCR; TCRdb keeps in-frame clones, though not all of them. The data show about 150,000 clones, over 90% seen once. Material for sequencing was PBMCs. Every receptor here comes from a man aged 18 to 29 in good health and CMV-seropositive.

This chain uses TRBV7-9 with TRBJ2-7; 9 bases are shared with TRBD1. The CDR3 length is 12 residues. CDR1 SEHNR and CDR2 FQNEAQ come from the germline V gene (reference sequence). After removal of 5 bases from V and 7 bases from J, the junction contained 3 bases not matched to a gene. The CDR3 reads CASSGQGWEQYF. The CDR3 nucleotides read TGTGCCAGCAGCGGACAGGGGTGGGAGCAGTACTTC.

The chain recombines TRBV9 with TRBJ2-2; TRBD2 is a possible D gene (5 bases). The germline V and J ends were trimmed by 0 bases and 1 base, with 13 bases remaining between them. The length of the CDR3 is 17 residues. The germline gives CDR1 SGDLS, CDR2 YYNGEE. CDR3: CASSVALASQNTGELFF. In DNA form, the CDR3 reads TGTGCCAGCAGCGTAGCTCTGGCTAGCCAGAACACCGGGGAGCTGTTTTTT.

The rearrangement joins TRBV21-1 to TRBJ2-5; TRBD1, the D gene given by the table, was not confirmed from the DNA. TRBV21-1 is described as a pseudogene. The CDR3 runs 15 residues. The CDR3 region is CASSKGGLSRETQYF. The CDR3 bases are TGTGCCAGCAGCAAAGGGGGCCTCTCCCGGGAGACCCAGTACTTC.

The CDR3 spells CASPGYQRPEAFF. DNA of the CDR3: TGTGCCAGCCCGGGTTACCAACGGCCTGAAGCTTTCTTT. The chain uses TRBV19 and TRBJ1-1; D is uncertain. The CDR3 consists of 13 residues. Germline CDR1 LNHDA, CDR2 SQIVND (reference sequence). V was pared by 9 bases and J by 6 bases, with 17 bases between.

The gene calls are TRBV27 and TRBJ2-1; D gene ambiguous. The length of the CDR3 is 16 residues. Germline assignment: CDR1 MNHEY and CDR2 SMNVEV (reference sequence). The germline V and J ends were trimmed by 1 base and 2 bases, with 12 bases remaining between them. The CDR3 region is CASSLYLGSAYNEQFF. CDR3 sequence (DNA): TGTGCCAGCAGTTTATACCTAGGCTCGGCCTACAATGAGCAGTTCTTC.

This clone was observed once. The rearrangement links TRBV29-1 to TRBJ2-3; possibly TRBD1 for D (5 bases). CDR3 length equals 14 residues. Trimming took off 0 bases at V and 6 bases at J, with 13 bases between the two ends. Germline loops: CDR1 SQVTM, CDR2 ANQGSEA. This CDR3 reads CSVEEGRTFDTQYF. CDR3 bases: TGCAGCGTTGAAGAGGGGCGGACATTTGATACGCAGTATTTT.

V usage is TRBV19 and J usage is TRBJ2-1; the match to TRBD2 covers 10 bases. V lost 5 bases to trimming and J lost 4 bases; unmatched junction nucleotides: 5. Germline loops: CDR1 LNHDA, CDR2 SQIVND (reference sequence). This CDR3 region has 15 residues. This CDR3 is CASSPGTSEYNEQFF. In DNA, the CDR3 is TGTGCCAGTAGTCCCGGGACTAGCGAATACAATGAGCAGTTCTTC.

This CDR3 reads CASSLSTGGAETQYF. CDR3 DNA: TGCGCCAGCAGCTTAAGCACAGGGGGCGCGGAGACCCAGTACTTC. The V call is TRBV5-1, the J call TRBJ2-5; 9 bases are a match to TRBD1. The CDR3 extends over 15 amino acids. The V gene's germline CDR1 is SGHRS and CDR2 YFSETQ. V gave up 2 bases and J gave up 5 bases; unmatched junction bases: 7. Based on the CDR3 plus reference TRBV5-1 and TRBJ2-5, the full variable domain is KAGVTQTPRYLIKTRGQQVTLSCSPISGHRSVSWYQQTPGQGLQFLFEYFSETQRNKGNFPGRFSGRQFSNSRSEMNVSTLELGDSALYLCASSLSTGGAETQYFGPGTRLLVL.

This chain joins TRBV28 and TRBJ1-5; TRBD1 matches at 11 bases. Germline trimming cut 6 bases from V and 8 bases from J; bases unmatched to any gene: 9. The CDR3 is made up of 15 amino acids. Germline V CDR1 and CDR2: MDHEN, SYDVKM. The CDR3 coding sequence is TGTGCCAGCAGCCCAGGGACAGGGGGTCCGGAGCCCCAGCATTTT. Translating gives CASSPGTGGPEPQHF.

J is TRBJ1-2 and V is TRBV2; 9 bases align to TRBD1. CDR1 SNHLY and CDR2 FYNNEI come from the germline V gene. With V trimmed by 10 bases and J by 4 bases, 13 bases remained unmatched. CDR3 size: 15 residues. Here the CDR3 reads CAITGTGPQSYGYTF. The CDR3 coding sequence is TGTGCCATCACCGGGACAGGGCCCCAAAGCTATGGCTACACCTTC.

V and J are TRBV28 and TRBJ2-5; 11 bases fit TRBD2. The germline V gene encodes CDR1 MDHEN and CDR2 SYDVKM. The CDR3 contains 15 residues. V lost 5 bases and J lost 5; bases outside the gene matches: 7. In DNA form, the CDR3 reads TGTGCCAGCAGTCCGCAACTAGCGGGAGTGGAGACCCAGTACTTC. Its translation: CASSPQLAGVETQYF.

The CDR3 reads CASSLPLAGHNEQFF. The CDR3, as DNA: TGTGCCAGCAGTTTGCCCCTAGCGGGGCACAATGAGCAGTTCTTC. The chain couples TRBV28 to TRBJ2-1; 9 nucleotides line up with TRBD2. CDR1 and CDR2 from the germline V gene are MDHEN and SYDVKM. This CDR3 contains 15 residues. After removal of 3 bases from V and 5 bases from J, the junction contained 5 bases not matched to a gene.

The V gene is TRBV5-5, the J gene TRBJ2-1; 9 bases line up with TRBD1. Germline values: CDR1 SGHKS, CDR2 YYEKEE (reference sequence). V gave up 1 base and J gave up 5 bases; unmatched junction bases: 7. CDR3 size: 16 residues. The CDR3 nucleotides read TGTGCCAGCAGCTTGAGGGACAGGGTCTGGAACAATGAGCAGTTCTTC. Residues: CASSLRDRVWNNEQFF.

The J gene is TRBJ2-2, the V gene TRBV6-1; 7 nucleotides line up with TRBD1. V lost 0 bases, J lost 3 bases, and 7 bases stayed unmatched. The CDR3 sequence is 17 residues long. Germline V lookup: CDR1 MNHNS, CDR2 SASEGT. The CDR3 nucleotides read TGTGCCAGCAGTGAAGCGGAGAGGGGGCTGGACACCGGGGAGCTGTTTTTT. This translates into CASSEAERGLDTGELFF.

On this clone: One end of the junction fails to match germline, which may point to a read error. The chain recombines TRBV7-7 with TRBJ2-1; 9 bases align to TRBD2. The CDR3 runs to 15 residues. Germline assignment: CDR1 SSHAT and CDR2 FNYEAQ (reference sequence). The CDR3 is CASSSTSGPYNEQFF. The CDR3 nucleotides are TGTGCTAGCAGCTCGACTAGCGGTCCCTACAATGAGCAGTTCTTC. The full variable domain, its missing parts supplied by reference TRBV7-7 and TRBJ2-1, is GAGVSQSPRYKVTKRGQDVTLRCDPISSHATLYWYQQALGQGPEFLTYFNYEAQPDKSGLPSDRFSAERPEGSISTLTIQRTEQRDSAMYRCASSSTSGPYNEQFFGPGTRLTVL.

The chain carries TRBV15 and TRBJ2-2; TRBD2 aligns across 8 bases. V was pared by 0 bases and J by 5 bases, with 14 bases of the junction left unmatched. Germline V gene sequence: CDR1 LNHNV, CDR2 YYDKDF (reference sequence). The CDR3 totals 19 residues. CDR3 region: CATSRERFSGLGVTGELFF. In DNA, the CDR3 is TGTGCCACCAGCAGAGAGAGGTTTTCGGGACTAGGGGTAACCGGGGAGCTGTTTTTT. Filled out from reference TRBV15 and TRBJ2-2, the complete variable domain reads DAMVIQNPRYQVTQFGKPVTLSCSQTLNHNVMYWYQQKSSQAPKLLFHYYDKDFNNEADTPDNFQSRRPNTSFCFLDIRSPGLGDTAMYLCATSRERFSGLGVTGELFFGEGSRLTVL.

The gene calls are TRBV6-4 and TRBJ2-3; TRBD2 agrees at 7 bases. The CDR3 contains 14 residues. Germline V gene sequence: CDR1 MRHNA, CDR2 SNTAGT. V gave up 0 bases and J gave up 8 bases; unmatched junction bases: 5. The CDR3 region has the DNA TGTGCCAGCAGTGACTCGATTCGCGGGGGTACGCAGTATTTT. This encodes CASSDSIRGGTQYF.

J is TRBJ2-7 and V is TRBV27, with 11 positions matching TRBD2. CDR3 length: 18 residues. In germline, CDR1 is MNHEY, CDR2 SMNVEV (reference sequence). J lost 3 bases, V lost 3 bases, and 13 bases had no gene match. CDR3 protein: CASSFSPSPGLADYEQYF. CDR3 nucleotides: TGTGCCAGCAGTTTCTCCCCCTCACCGGGACTAGCGGACTACGAGCAGTACTTC.

Only one count was recorded for this clone. The V gene is TRBV5-4, the J gene TRBJ2-1; possible D gene TRBD2, 5 bases. Germline V gene lookup returns CDR1 SGHNT and CDR2 YYREEE (reference sequence). The V end lost 4 bases, the J end lost 4 bases, and 15 bases lay between the germline ends. The CDR3 contains 15 residues. CDR3 sequence (DNA): TGTGCCAGCAGCCCAGACCTGCGGGCGTACAATGAGCAGTTCTTC. It codes for CASSPDLRAYNEQFF.

V and J are TRBV28 and TRBJ1-1; D uncertain. The germline V gene encodes CDR1 MDHEN and CDR2 SYDVKM. Trimming pared 6 bases from V and 0 bases from J, leaving 5 bases between. The length of the CDR3 is 12 residues. This CDR3 is CASSSVNTEAFF. The CDR3 nucleotides are TGTGCCAGCAGCTCAGTGAACACTGAAGCTTTCTTT. Looking up the rest from reference TRBV28 and TRBJ1-1 gives the full variable domain: DVKVTQSSRYLVKRTGEKVFLECVQDMDHENMFWYRQDPGLGLRLIYFSYDVKMKEKGDIPEGYSVSREKKERFSLILESASTNQTSMYLCASSSVNTEAFFGQGTRLTVV.

This clone was seen once. This chain connects TRBV5-6 to TRBJ2-7; possibly TRBD2 for D (6 bases). This CDR3 comprises 13 residues. V lost 4 bases to trimming and J lost 6 bases, with 14 bases between them. CDR1 is SGHDT, CDR2 YYEEEE, per germline. The CDR3 DNA is TGTGCCAGCAGCATGGCGGGAACGGGCGAGCAGTACTTC. It translates to CASSMAGTGEQYF.

This chain connects TRBV27 to TRBJ2-2; 10 bases are a match to TRBD1. The CDR3 runs 18 residues. In germline, CDR1 is MNHEY, CDR2 SMNVEV (reference sequence). V gave up 3 bases and J gave up 6 bases; unmatched junction bases: 13. CDR3 sequence (DNA): TGTGCCAGCAGTTTGACAGGGGGCTTTACCTCGAGCGCCGGGGAGCTGTTTTTT. This encodes CASSLTGGFTSSAGELFF.

The rearrangement joins TRBV5-1 to TRBJ2-1; D possibly corresponds to TRBD2 (6 bases). Germline CDR1 reads SGHRS; CDR2 reads YFSETQ. The CDR3 length is 15 residues. V was cut by 2 bases and J by 3 bases, with 12 bases left in between. CDR3 sequence (DNA): TGCGCCAGCAGCTTAGGAGGGAGGTACTACAATGAGCAGTTCTTC. Translated, it gives CASSLGGRYYNEQFF.

This chain links TRBV29-1 with TRBJ2-1; 7 bases fit TRBD1. The V gene's germline CDR1 is SQVTM and CDR2 ANQGSEA. V was clipped by 4 bases and J by 5 bases; unmatched bases: 11. The length of the CDR3 is 15 residues. The CDR3 DNA reads as TGCAGCGTTGCTGGGGGACAGCTCTATGACAATGAGCAGTTCTTC. It codes for CSVAGGQLYDNEQFF.

The gene calls are TRBV4-1 and TRBJ2-4; TRBD2 matches 14 bases. Germline lookup yields CDR1 MGHRA and CDR2 YSYEKL. With 1 base clipped from V and 15 bases from J, the junction kept 5 bases outside the gene matches. The length of the CDR3 is 14 residues. This chain's CDR3 is CASSQVGLAGDWYF. CDR3 coding DNA: TGCGCCAGCAGCCAAGTGGGACTAGCGGGAGACTGGTACTTC.

Concerning this clone itself: The junction departs from germline at one end; a sequencing error may be responsible. The same CDR3 is also encoded by other DNA sequences in this sample. CDR3 loop: CASSLGQGAYEQYF. In DNA, the CDR3 is TGCGCCAGCAGTTTGGGACAGGGGGCGTACGAGCAGTACTTC. This sequence joins TRBV5-1 and TRBJ2-7; TRBD1 matches 12 bases. CDR1 and CDR2 (germline): SGHRS, YFSETQ. This CDR3 contains 14 residues.

The chain joins TRBV7-3 to TRBJ1-1; tentative D call: TRBD1 (5 bases). CDR1 is SGHTA, CDR2 FQGTGA, per germline. Trimming removed 5 bases at V and 5 bases at J, with 18 bases between. CDR3 length: 15 residues. The CDR3 DNA follows: TGTGCCAGCAGCAACAGGACTACACCCCCAACTGAAGCTTTCTTT. Translating it yields CASSNRTTPPTEAFF.